This TCR beta chain was identified during a study of OX40 agonist ivuxolimab in advanced cancers. The germline V gene has CDR1 ENHRY and CDR2 SYGVKD. Trimming left V 6 bases short and J 4 bases short, with 15 bases between. CDR3 length: 14 amino acids. TCRdb keeps only in-frame clones here, not all; method: immunoSEQ multiplex PCR. Of 65,000 to 85,000 clones listed, 85% to 90% are singletons. The source of this sequence is an adult with an advanced solid tumor such as melanoma, head and neck, liver or kidney cancer. The specimen comprised CD4+ or CD8+ T cells sorted from blood, sampled in a trial of the OX40 agonist ivuxolimab. The chain combines TRBV10-3 with TRBJ1-2; no definite D call. The CDR3 loop reads CAISSLLLVYGYTF. The CDR3 DNA sequence: TGTGCCATCAGCTCCCTTTTACTGGTCTATGGCTACACCTTC.